The 14 T cell receptor beta chains listed next were all sequenced from one sample in a study of response to subunit inactivated influenza vaccine. TCRdb ran MiXCR on the RT-PCR reads and lists one entry per CDR3 protein. The sample yields about 240,000 distinct CDR3 sequences, over 9% seen once. The sequencing here drew on non-naive T cells sorted from PBMCs, taken roughly 2 weeks before vaccination. The receptors here all came from a man between 50 and 59 years old who received an inactivated influenza vaccine.

In its sample, this clonotype was seen a few times. V and J are TRBV20-1 and TRBJ2-3; D might be TRBD1 (5 bases). CDR3 length: 13 residues. V was pared by 3 bases and J by 4 bases, with 11 bases between. Per germline, CDR1 DFQATT and CDR2 SNEGSKA (reference sequence). The CDR3 spells CSASGVGADTQYF. CDR3 DNA: TGCAGTGCTAGTGGGGTAGGGGCAGATACGCAGTATTTT.

This clonotype was observed a handful of times. V usage is TRBV5-1 and J usage is TRBJ2-5; the D gene is possibly TRBD2 (5 bases). Germline CDR1 SGHRS, CDR2 YFSETQ. This CDR3 has 17 residues. V lost 1 base, J lost 1 base, and 17 bases lay in between. The CDR3 DNA is TGCGCCAGCAGCTTGACGGGAAGGGTAACGGCCCAAGAGACCCAGTACTTC. This encodes CASSLTGRVTAQETQYF.

The rearrangement links TRBV20-1 to TRBJ2-1; D is unclear. V was shortened by 3 bases and J by 7 bases, with 16 bases between the two germline ends. The CDR3 loop spans 14 amino acids. Germline V gene lookup returns CDR1 DFQATT and CDR2 SNEGSKA (reference sequence). For the CDR3, the DNA is TGCAGTGCTAGCCTGGGCCCTCCCCCGAATGAGCAGTTCTTC. It codes for CSASLGPPPNEQFF.

About this clonotype itself: This clone may be a read error of a much larger clone one base away. This chain joins TRBV6-2 or TRBV6-3 and TRBJ2-7, with a weak D call TRBD1 (6 bases). CDR1 is MNHEY, CDR2 SVGEGT, per germline. The CDR3 loop spans 14 amino acids. The ends were cut back, 8 bases at V and 5 bases at J, with 19 bases in the middle. The CDR3 nucleotides read TGTGCCAGCCGTCTTCAACAGGGTGTCCACGAGCAGTACTTC. This encodes CASRLQQGVHEQYF.

The sample holds many counts of this clonotype. The chain uses TRBV20-1 and TRBJ2-2; TRBD2 agrees at 9 bases. V gave up 3 bases and J gave up 1 base; unmatched junction bases: 3. Germline V gene sequence: CDR1 DFQATT, CDR2 SNEGSKA (reference sequence). This CDR3 has 15 amino acids. The CDR3 loop reads CSARLAGLNTGELFF. The CDR3 coding sequence is TGCAGTGCTAGGCTAGCGGGACTGAACACCGGGGAGCTGTTTTTT.

The rearrangement uses TRBV12-3 or TRBV12-4 and TRBJ2-7, with D unresolved. The CDR3 consists of 15 residues. Trimming pared 6 bases from V and 6 bases from J, leaving 21 bases between. DNA for the CDR3: TGTGCCAGCAGGCCAGCTGTGGCAGGTCGGGTCGAGCAGTACTTC. Its translation is CASRPAVAGRVEQYF.

This clonotype appeared many times. This rearrangement joins TRBV12-3 or TRBV12-4 to TRBJ2-2, with D perhaps TRBD2 (7 bases). Trimming shortened V by 6 bases and J by 4 bases, and 18 bases separated the two germline ends. The CDR3 consists of 16 residues. Here the CDR3 DNA reads TGTGCCAGCAGCCCAGTGGTGGGAGGGGGCACCGGGGAGCTGTTTTTT. Protein product: CASSPVVGGGTGELFF.

Ten or more counts support this clonotype. The chain joins TRBV5-1 to TRBJ2-2; the match to TRBD2 covers 13 bases. Germline V gene sequence: CDR1 SGHRS, CDR2 YFSETQ. The V segment lost 4 bases and the J segment 3 bases; nucleotides outside the gene matches: 3. This CDR3 contains 16 residues. CDR3 protein: CASSQGLAGYTGELFF. CDR3 DNA: TGCGCCAGCAGCCAGGGACTAGCGGGATACACCGGGGAGCTGTTTTTT.

This clonotype has only a few counts. This chain connects TRBV20-1 to TRBJ2-5; no clear D gene. CDR1 is DFQATT and CDR2 is SNEGSKA in the germline V gene (reference sequence). This CDR3 region has 14 residues. V was trimmed by 6 bases and J by 5 bases, leaving 19 bases between them. The CDR3 region is CSAARGYPRETQYF. CDR3 DNA: TGCAGTGCAGCACGTGGCTACCCGCGTGAGACCCAGTACTTC.

The sample holds many counts of this clonotype. The chain recombines TRBV29-1 with TRBJ1-1; D unclear. Germline lookup yields CDR1 SQVTM and CDR2 ANQGSEA. The V end lost 5 bases, the J end lost 0 bases, and 16 bases lay between the germline ends. CDR3 length equals 15 residues. CDR3 bases: TGCAGCGTTACTGAACGCACGAGCATGAACACTGAAGCTTTCTTT. Amino acid sequence: CSVTERTSMNTEAFF. The full variable domain, rest sourced from reference TRBV29-1 and TRBJ1-1, is SAVISQKPSRDICQRGTSLTIQCQVDSQVTMMFWYRQQPGQSLTLIATANQGSEATYESGFVIDKFPISRPNLTFSTLTVSNMSPEDSSIYLCSVTERTSMNTEAFFGQGTRLTVV.

The rearrangement links TRBV5-1 to TRBJ1-3; D uncertain. Germline lookup yields CDR1 SGHRS and CDR2 YFSETQ. Between the trimmed V and J ends, which lost 0 bases and 4 bases, there was a span of 8 bases. This CDR3 has 14 residues. Here the CDR3 DNA reads TGCGCCAGCAGCTTGGGGCATACGGGAAACACCATATATTTT. Translation gives CASSLGHTGNTIYF.

This rearrangement joins TRBV5-6 to TRBJ2-5; 11 bases match TRBD1. V shed 4 bases and J 5 bases; nucleotides not matched to a gene: 10. Germline CDR1 SGHDT, CDR2 YYEEEE. This CDR3 spans 16 amino acids. This CDR3 is CASSRYAGTGGETQYF. The CDR3 DNA reads TGTGCCAGCAGCCGGTACGCCGGGACAGGGGGGGAGACCCAGTACTTC.

This rearrangement joins TRBV10-3 to TRBJ2-3; 8 bases match TRBD1. V was pared by 6 bases and J by 6 bases, with 11 bases of the junction left unmatched. The CDR3 extends over 15 amino acids. In germline, CDR1 is ENHRY, CDR2 SYGVKD. In DNA, the CDR3 is TGTGCCATCAGGGGACAGGAGGAGAATTATGATACGCAGTATTTT. Its translation: CAIRGQEENYDTQYF.

This chain links TRBV19 with TRBJ1-6; D is ambiguous. Per germline, CDR1 LNHDA and CDR2 SQIVND (reference sequence). V was pared by 2 bases and J by 1 base, with 9 bases between. CDR3 size: 16 residues. The CDR3 DNA is TGTGCCAGTAGTATACGGGCAGGATCCTATAATTCACCCCTCCACTTT. It is translated as CASSIRAGSYNSPLHF.